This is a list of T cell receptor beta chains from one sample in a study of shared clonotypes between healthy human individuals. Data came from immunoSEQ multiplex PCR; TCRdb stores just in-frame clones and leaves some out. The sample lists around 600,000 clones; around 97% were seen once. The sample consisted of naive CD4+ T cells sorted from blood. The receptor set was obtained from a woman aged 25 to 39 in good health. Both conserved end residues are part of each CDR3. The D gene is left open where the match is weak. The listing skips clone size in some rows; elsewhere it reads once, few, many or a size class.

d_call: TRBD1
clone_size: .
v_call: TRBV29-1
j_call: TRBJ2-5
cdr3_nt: TGCAGCGCTCTAGGGACAGTCAAAGAGACCCAGTACTTC
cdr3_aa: CSALGTVKETQYF

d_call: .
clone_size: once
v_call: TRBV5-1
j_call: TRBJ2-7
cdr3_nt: TGCGCCAGCAGCTTGTGGGGGTTTACGGATACCTACGAGCAGTACTTC
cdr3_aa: CASSLWGFTDTYEQYF

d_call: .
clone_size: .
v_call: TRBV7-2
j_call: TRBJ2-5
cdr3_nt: TGTGCCAGCAGCTTAAGGGGGGGTGAAGAGACCCAGTACTTC
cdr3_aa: CASSLRGGEETQYF

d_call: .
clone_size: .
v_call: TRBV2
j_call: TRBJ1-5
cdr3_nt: TGTGCCAGCAGTGAAAAGGGTCTTTGGCCCCAGCATTTT
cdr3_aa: CASSEKGLWPQHF

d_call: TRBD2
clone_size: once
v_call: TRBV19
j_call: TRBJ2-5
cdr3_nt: TGTGCCAGTAGTATAAGCGGGGGTCAAGAGACCCAGTACTTC
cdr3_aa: CASSISGGQETQYF

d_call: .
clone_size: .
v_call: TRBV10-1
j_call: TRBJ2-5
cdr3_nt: TGCGCCAGCAGTCGGGAACAGGGGACCCAGTACTTC
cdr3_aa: CASSREQGTQYF

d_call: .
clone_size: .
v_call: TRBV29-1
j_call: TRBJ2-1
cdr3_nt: TGCAGCGTTGAATCGCCATTACCCTACAATGAGCAGTTCTTC
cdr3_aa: CSVESPLPYNEQFF

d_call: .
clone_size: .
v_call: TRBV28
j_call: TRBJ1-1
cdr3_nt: TGTGCCAGCAGTCTCCTACAGTCCAGGACGGGTAACACTGAAGCTTTCTTT
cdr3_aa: CASSLLQSRTGNTEAFF

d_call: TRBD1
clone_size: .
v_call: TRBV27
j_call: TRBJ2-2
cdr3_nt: TGTGCCAGCAGTAGACAGGGGGTAAGCACCGGGGAGCTGTTTTTT
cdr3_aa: CASSRQGVSTGELFF

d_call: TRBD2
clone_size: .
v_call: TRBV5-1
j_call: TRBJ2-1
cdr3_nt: TGCGCCAGCAGCTTGGGGACTAGTGACGAGCAGTTCTTC
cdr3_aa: CASSLGTSDEQFF

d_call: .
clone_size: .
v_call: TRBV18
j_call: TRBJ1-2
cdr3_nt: TGTGCCAGCTCAACGGCGGCCCCAGGTTCGGATGGCTACACCTTC
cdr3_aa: CASSTAAPGSDGYTF

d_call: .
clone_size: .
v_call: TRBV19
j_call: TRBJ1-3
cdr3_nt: TGTGCCAGTAGTCTCCAAGGAAACACCATATATTTT
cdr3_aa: CASSLQGNTIYF

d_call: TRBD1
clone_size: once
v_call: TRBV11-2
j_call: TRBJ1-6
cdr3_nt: TGTGCCAGCAGCCTTACGACAGGGGGATATAATTCACCCCTCCACTTT
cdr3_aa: CASSLTTGGYNSPLHF

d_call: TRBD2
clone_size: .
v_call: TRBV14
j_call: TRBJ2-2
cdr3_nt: TGTGCCAGCAGCCAACCAGGGGGGACTAGCGGGACCGGGGAGCTGTTTTTT
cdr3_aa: CASSQPGGTSGTGELFF

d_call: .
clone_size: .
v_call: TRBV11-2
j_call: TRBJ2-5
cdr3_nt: TGTGCCAGCAGCCGGGACCAAGAGACCCAGTACTTC
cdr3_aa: CASSRDQETQYF

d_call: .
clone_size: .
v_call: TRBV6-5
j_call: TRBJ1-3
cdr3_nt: TGTGCCAGCAGTTACTCGAATCGGCAAAGGGGAAACACCATATATTTT
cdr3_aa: CASSYSNRQRGNTIYF

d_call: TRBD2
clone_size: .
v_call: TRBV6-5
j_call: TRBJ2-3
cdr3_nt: TGTGCCAGCAGTTTAGCGGGAGCGAATACGCAGTATTTT
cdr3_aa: CASSLAGANTQYF

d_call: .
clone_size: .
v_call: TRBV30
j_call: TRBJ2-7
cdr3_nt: TGTGCCTGTCGCGGGGATCCTGGTGGCGAGCAGTACTTC
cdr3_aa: CACRGDPGGEQYF

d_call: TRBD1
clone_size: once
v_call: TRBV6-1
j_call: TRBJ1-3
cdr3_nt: TGTGCCATTTTCACAGGGGGCTCTGGAAACACCATATATTTT
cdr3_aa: CAIFTGGSGNTIYF

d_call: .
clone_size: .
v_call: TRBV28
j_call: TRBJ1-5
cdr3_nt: TGTGCCAGCTCGCTCAGACAGGCCGATCAGCCCCAGCATTTT
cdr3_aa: CASSLRQADQPQHF

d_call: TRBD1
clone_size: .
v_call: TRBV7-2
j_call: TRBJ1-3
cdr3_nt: TGTGCCAGCAGACAGACAGGGACTGGAAACACCATATATTTT
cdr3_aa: CASRQTGTGNTIYF

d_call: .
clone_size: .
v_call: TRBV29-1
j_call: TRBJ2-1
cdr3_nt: TGCAGCGGGGACGCGCGGGATGAGCAGTTCTTC
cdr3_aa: CSGDARDEQFF

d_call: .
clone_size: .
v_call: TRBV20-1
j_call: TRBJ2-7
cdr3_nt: TGCAGTGCTAGTATCGGGTACGAGCAGTACTTC
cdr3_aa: CSASIGYEQYF